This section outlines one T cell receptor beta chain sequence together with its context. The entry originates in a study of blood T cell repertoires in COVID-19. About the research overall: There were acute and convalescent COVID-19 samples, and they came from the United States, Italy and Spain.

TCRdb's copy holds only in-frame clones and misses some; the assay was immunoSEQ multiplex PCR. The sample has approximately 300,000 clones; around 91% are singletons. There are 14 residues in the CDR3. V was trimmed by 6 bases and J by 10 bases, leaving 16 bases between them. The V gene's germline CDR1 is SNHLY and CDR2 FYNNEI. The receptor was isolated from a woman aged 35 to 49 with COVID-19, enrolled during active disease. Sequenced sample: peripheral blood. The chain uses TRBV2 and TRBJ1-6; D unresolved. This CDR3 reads CASRRAPANSPLHF. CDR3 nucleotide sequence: TGTGCCAGCAGGCGGGCCCCTGCAAACTCACCCCTCCACTTT.